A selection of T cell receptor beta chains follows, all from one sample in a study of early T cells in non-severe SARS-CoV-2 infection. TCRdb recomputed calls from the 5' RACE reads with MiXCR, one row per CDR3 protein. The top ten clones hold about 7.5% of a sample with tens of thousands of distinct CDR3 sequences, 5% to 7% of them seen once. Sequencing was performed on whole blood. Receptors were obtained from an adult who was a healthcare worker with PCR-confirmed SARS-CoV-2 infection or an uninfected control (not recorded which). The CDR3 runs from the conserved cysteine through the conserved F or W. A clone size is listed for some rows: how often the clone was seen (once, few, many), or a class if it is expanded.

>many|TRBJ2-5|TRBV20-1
CSAKRGGNWLQETQYF
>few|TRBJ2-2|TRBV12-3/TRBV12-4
CASSPLPGGGTGELFF
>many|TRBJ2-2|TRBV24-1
CATGQPNTGELFF
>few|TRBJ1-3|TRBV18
CASSGEYGNTIYF
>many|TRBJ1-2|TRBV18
CASSPRGSPQVDYGYTF
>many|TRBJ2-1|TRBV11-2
CASTRGIEQFF
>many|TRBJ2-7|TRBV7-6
CASSPSTRQLAVDEQYF
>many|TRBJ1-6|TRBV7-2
CASSLGPGSPLHF
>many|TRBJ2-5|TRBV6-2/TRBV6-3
CASSSQGRETQYF
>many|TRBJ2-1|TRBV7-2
CASSLTPRGSSYNEQFF
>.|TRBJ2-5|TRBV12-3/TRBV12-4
CASSRGTSETQYF
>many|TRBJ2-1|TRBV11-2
CASSLDNEQFF
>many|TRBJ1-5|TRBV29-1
CSASWGSNQPQHF
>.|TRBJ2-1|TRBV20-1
CSVSWYNEQFF
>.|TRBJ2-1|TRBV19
CASTKQGLSYNEQFF
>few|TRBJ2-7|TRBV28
CASSLRRDEQYF
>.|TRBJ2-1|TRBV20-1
CSTKILAGGLSSYNEQFF
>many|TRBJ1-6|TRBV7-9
CASSNQGNYSPLHF
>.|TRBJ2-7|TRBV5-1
CASSLGTSRVTSEQYF
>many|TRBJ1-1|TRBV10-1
CASSEMKGAYTEAFF
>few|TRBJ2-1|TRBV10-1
CASSGSGTGEQFF
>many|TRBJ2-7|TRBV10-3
CAISELPRSYEQYF
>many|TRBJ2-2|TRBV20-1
CSALRSGELFF
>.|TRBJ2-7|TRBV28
CASRPGLNSYEQYF
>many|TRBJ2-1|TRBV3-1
CASSQGGGPKFF
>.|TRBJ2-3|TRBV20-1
CSANDYGPVATNTQYF
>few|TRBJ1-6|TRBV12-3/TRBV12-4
CASSRGESPLHF
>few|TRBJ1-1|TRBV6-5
CASSYARNTEAFF
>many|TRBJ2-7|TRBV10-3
CATKGGPGGYEQYF
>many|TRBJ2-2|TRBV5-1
CASSSSGGGGGTGELFF
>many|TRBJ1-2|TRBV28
CATRGAGVIYGYTF
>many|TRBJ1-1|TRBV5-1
CASSFGGRNTEAFF
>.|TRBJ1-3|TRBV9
CASSEEDWGSRNTIYF
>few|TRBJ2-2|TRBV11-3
CASSRSSGGTGELFF
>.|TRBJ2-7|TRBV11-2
CASSRELTGFYEQYF
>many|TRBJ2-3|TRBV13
CASSYYGDTQYF
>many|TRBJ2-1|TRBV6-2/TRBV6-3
CASSNPSGMSYNEQFF
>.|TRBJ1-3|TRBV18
CASSPQGSNGNTIYF
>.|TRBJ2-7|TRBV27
CASSFGGKYYEQYF
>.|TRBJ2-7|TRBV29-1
CSVVPTPAGEQYF
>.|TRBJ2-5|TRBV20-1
CSARGLVSETQYF
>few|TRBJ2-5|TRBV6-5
CASSSGWTGEETQYF
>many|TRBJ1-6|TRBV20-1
CSAREGTGVSPLHF
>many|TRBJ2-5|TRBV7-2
CASRQKRVGIQETQYF
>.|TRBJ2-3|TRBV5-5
CASSLMQGVDTQYF
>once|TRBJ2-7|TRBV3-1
CASSQGGRSYEQYF